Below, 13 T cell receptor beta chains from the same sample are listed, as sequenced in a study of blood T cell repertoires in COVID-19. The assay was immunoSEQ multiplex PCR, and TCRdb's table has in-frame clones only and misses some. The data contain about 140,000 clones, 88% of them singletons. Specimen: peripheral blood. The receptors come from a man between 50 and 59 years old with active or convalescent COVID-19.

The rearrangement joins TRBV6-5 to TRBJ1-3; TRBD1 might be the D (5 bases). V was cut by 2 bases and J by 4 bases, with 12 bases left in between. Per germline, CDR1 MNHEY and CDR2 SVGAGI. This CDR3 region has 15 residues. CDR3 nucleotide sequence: TGTGCCAGCAGTTACGCGGGGCCTGGCGGAAACACCATATATTTT. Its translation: CASSYAGPGGNTIYF.

The CDR3 protein is CASSFRDIYNSPLHF. The CDR3, as DNA: TGTGCCAGCAGTTTCCGGGACATATATAATTCACCCCTCCACTTT. The chain is built from TRBV28 and TRBJ1-6, with D possibly TRBD1 on 6 matching bases. This CDR3 is built from 15 residues. The V and J ends lost 3 bases and 4 bases respectively, with 10 bases between them. The germline V gene encodes CDR1 MDHEN and CDR2 SYDVKM. Based on the CDR3 plus reference TRBV28 and TRBJ1-6, the full variable domain is DVKVTQSSRYLVKRTGEKVFLECVQDMDHENMFWYRQDPGLGLRLIYFSYDVKMKEKGDIPEGYSVSREKKERFSLILESASTNQTSMYLCASSFRDIYNSPLHFGNGTRLTVT.

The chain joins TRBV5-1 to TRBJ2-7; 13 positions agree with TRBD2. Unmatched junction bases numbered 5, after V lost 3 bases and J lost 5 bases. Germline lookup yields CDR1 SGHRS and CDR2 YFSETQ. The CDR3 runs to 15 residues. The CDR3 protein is CASSSGLAGVHEQYF. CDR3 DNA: TGCGCCAGCAGCTCAGGACTAGCGGGAGTCCACGAGCAGTACTTC.

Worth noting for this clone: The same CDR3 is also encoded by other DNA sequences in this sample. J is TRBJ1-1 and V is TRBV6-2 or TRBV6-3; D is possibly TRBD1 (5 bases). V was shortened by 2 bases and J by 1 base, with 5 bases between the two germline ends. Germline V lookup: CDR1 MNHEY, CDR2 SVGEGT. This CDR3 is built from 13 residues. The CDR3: CASSYQGNTEAFF. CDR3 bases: TGTGCCAGCAGTTACCAGGGGAACACTGAAGCTTTCTTT.

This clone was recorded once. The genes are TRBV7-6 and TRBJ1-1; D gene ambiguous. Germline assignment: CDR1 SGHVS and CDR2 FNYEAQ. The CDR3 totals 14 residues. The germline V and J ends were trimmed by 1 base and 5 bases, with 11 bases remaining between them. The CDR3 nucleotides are TGTGCCAGCAGCTTAGGGTCTCGAGGGACTGAAGCTTTCTTT. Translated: CASSLGSRGTEAFF.

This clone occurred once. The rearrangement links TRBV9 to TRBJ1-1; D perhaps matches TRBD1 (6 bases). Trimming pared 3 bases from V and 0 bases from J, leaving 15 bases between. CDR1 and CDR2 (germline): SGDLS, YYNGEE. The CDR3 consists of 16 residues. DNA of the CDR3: TGTGCCAGCAGCGCTCAACAGGGCCCCATGAACACTGAAGCTTTCTTT. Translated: CASSAQQGPMNTEAFF.

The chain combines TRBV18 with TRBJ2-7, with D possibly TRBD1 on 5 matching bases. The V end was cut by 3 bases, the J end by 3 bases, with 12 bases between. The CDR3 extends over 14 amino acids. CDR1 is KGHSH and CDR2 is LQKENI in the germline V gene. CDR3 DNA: TGTGCCAGCTCACCCCAGGGAATTATCTACGAGCAGTACTTC. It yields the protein CASSPQGIIYEQYF.

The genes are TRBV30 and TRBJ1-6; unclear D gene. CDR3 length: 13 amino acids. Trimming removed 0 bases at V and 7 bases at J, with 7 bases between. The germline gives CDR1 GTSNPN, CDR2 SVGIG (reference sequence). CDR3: CAWSVTPNSPLHF. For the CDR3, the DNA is TGTGCCTGGAGTGTGACACCAAATTCACCCCTCCACTTT. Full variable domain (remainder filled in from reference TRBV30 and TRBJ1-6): SQTIHQWPATLVQPVGSPLSLECTVEGTSNPNLYWYRQAAGRGLQLLFYSVGIGQISSEVPQNLSASRPQDRQFILSSKKLLLSDSGFYLCAWSVTPNSPLHFGNGTRLTVT.

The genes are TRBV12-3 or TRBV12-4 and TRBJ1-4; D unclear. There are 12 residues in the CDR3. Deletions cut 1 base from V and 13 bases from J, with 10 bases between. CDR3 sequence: CASSLGGGLLFF. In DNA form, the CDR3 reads TGTGCCAGCAGTTTAGGGGGAGGGTTACTGTTTTTT.

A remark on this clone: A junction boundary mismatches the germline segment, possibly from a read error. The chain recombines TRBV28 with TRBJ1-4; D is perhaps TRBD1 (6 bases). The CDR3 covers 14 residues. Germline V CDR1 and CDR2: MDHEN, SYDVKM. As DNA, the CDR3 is TGTGCCAGCAGTGTATGGGGGGCTGGGGAAAAACTGTTTTTT. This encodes CASSVWGAGEKLFF.

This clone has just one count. In nucleotides, the CDR3 is TGTGCCATCGGGACAGGGTTATCTGAAGCTTTCTTT. This codes for CAIGTGLSEAFF. V is TRBV6-5 and J is TRBJ1-1; TRBD1 matches 9 bases. Looked up from germline, CDR1 is MNHEY and CDR2 is SVGAGI. The CDR3 is made up of 12 amino acids. J lost 6 bases, V lost 10 bases, and 6 bases had no gene match.

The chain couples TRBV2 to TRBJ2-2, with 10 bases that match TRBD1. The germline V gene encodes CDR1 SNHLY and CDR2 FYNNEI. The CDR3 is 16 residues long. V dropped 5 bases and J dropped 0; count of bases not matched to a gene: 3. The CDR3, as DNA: TGTGCCAGCAGTTTAGACAGGGGGCCGAACACCGGGGAGCTGTTTTTT. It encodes CASSLDRGPNTGELFF.

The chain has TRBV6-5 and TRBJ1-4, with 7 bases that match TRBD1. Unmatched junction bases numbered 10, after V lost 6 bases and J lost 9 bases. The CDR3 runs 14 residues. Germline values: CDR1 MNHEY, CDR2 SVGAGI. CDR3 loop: CASSLGGQGKKLFF. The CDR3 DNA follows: TGTGCCAGCAGCCTAGGGGGCCAGGGAAAAAAACTGTTTTTT.